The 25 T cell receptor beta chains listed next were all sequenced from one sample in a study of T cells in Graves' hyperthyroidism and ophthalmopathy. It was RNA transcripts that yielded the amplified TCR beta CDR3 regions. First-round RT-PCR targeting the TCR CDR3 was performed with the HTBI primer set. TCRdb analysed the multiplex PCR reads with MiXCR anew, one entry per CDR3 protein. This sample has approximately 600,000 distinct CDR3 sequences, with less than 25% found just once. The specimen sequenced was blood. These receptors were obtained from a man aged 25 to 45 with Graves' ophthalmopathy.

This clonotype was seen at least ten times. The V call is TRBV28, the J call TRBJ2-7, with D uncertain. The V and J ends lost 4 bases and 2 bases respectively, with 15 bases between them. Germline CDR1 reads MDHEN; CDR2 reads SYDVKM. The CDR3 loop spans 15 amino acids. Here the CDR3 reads CASSSIWGSAYEQYF. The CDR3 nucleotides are TGTGCCAGCAGTTCAATTTGGGGAAGCGCCTACGAGCAGTACTTC.

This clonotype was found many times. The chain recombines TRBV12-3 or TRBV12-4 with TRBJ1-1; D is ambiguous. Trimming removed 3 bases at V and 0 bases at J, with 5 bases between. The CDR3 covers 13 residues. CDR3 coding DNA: TGTGCCAGCAGTTTGGAGGTGAACACTGAAGCTTTCTTT. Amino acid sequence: CASSLEVNTEAFF.

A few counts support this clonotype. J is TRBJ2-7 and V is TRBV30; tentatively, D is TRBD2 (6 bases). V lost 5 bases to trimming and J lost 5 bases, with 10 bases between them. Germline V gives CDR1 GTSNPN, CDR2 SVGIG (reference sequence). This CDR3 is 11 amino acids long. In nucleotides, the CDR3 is TGTGCCTGGGGTCGGGGGAACGAGCAGTACTTC. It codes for CAWGRGNEQYF.

The CDR3 DNA sequence: TGTGCCAGCAGTACCCTGGCGGGAGTCGGAAATGAGCAGTTCTTC. Amino acids: CASSTLAGVGNEQFF. This sequence joins TRBV12-3 or TRBV12-4 and TRBJ2-1; 7 positions agree with TRBD2. The trim removed 5 bases at V and 7 bases at J, leaving 11 bases unmatched. The CDR3 contains 15 residues.

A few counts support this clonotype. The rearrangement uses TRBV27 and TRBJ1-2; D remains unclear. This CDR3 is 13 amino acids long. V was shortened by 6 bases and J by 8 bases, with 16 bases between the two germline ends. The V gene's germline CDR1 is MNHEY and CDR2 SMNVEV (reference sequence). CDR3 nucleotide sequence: TGTGCCAGCAGGATGATGGGGATAGGCGGCTACACCTTC. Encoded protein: CASRMMGIGGYTF.

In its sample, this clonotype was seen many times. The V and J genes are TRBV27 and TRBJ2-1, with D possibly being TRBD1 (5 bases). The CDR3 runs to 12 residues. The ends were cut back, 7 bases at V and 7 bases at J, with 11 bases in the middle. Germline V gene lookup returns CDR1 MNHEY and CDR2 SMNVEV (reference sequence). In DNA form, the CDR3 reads TGTGCCAGCAAAGAAGCAGGGAATGAGCAGTTCTTC. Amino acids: CASKEAGNEQFF.

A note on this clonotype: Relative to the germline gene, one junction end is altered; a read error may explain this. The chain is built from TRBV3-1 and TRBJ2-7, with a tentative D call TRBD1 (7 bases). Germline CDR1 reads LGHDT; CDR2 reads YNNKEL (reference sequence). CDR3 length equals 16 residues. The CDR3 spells CTSSQGGTAWSYEQYF. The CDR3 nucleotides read TGTACCAGCAGCCAAGGGGGGACAGCGTGGAGCTACGAGCAGTACTTC.

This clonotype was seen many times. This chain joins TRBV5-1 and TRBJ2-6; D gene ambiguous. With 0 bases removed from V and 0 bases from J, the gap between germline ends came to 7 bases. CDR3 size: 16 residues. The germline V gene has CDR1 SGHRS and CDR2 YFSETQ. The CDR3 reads CASSLAPVSGANVLTF. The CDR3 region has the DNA TGCGCCAGCAGCTTGGCACCCGTCTCTGGGGCCAACGTCCTGACTTTC.

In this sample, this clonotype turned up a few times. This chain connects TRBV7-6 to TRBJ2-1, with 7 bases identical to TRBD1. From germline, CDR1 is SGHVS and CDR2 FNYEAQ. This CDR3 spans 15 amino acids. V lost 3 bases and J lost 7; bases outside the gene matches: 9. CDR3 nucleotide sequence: TGTGCCAGCAGCTTCGGCGAAGGGGGCTTTAATGAGCAGTTCTTC. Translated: CASSFGEGGFNEQFF.

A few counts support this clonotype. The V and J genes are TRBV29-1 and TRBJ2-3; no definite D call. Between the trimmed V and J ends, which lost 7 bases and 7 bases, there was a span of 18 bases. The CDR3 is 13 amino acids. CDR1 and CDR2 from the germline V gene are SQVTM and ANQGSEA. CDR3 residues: CSALVGDGNTQYF. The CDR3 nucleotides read TGCAGCGCCCTGGTCGGAGATGGTAATACGCAGTATTTT.

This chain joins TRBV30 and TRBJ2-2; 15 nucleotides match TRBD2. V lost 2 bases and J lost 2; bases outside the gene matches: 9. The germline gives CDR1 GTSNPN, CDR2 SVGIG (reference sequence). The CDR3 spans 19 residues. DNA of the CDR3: TGTGCCTGGAGTCCTGTCAGGGGACTAGCGGGAGGCAACACCGGGGAGCTGTTTTTT. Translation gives CAWSPVRGLAGGNTGELFF.

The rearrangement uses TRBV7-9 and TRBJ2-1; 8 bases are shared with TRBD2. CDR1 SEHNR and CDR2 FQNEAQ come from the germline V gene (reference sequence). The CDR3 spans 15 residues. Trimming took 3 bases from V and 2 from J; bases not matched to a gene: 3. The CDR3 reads CASSLVAGTYNEQFF. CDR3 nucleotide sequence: TGTGCCAGCAGCTTGGTAGCGGGAACCTACAATGAGCAGTTCTTC.

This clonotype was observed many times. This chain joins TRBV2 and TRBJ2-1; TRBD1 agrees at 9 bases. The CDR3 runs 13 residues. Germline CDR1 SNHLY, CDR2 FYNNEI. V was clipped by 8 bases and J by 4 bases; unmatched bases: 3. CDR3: CASGGQGYNEQFF. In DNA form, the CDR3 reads TGTGCCAGCGGGGGACAGGGTTACAATGAGCAGTTCTTC.

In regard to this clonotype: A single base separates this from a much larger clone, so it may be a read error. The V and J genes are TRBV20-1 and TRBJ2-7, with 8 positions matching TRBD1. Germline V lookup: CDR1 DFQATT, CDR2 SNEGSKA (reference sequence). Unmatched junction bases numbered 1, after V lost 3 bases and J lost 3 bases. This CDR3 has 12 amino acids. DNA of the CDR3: TGCAGTGCTAGCGGACAGGGCTACGAGCAGTACTTC. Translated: CSASGQGYEQYF.

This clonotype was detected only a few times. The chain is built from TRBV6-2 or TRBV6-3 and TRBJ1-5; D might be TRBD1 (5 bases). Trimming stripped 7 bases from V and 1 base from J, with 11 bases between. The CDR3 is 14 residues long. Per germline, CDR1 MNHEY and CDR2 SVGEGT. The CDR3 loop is CASTRGTSNQPQHF. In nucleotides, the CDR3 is TGTGCCAGCACCCGAGGGACGAGCAATCAGCCCCAGCATTTT.

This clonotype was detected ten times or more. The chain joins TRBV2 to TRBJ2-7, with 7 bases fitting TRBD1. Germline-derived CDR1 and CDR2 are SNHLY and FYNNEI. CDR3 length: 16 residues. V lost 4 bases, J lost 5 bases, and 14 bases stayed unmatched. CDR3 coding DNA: TGTGCCAGCAGTGCAACGTCCGGGACAGTTGGCCACGAGCAGTACTTC. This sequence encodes CASSATSGTVGHEQYF.

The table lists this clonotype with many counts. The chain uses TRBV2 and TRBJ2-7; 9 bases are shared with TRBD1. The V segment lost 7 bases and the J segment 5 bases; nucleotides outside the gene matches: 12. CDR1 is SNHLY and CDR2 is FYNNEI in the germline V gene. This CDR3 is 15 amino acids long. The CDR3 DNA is TGTGCCAGCAACAGACCGTCGACAGGGGGAGACGAGCAGTACTTC. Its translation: CASNRPSTGGDEQYF.

The CDR3 DNA sequence: TGTGCCAGCTGCCTAGGGACTGCTGGCAATTCACCCCTCCACTTT. This codes for CASCLGTAGNSPLHF. This rearrangement joins TRBV6-1 to TRBJ1-6, with a weak D call TRBD1 (5 bases). The germline V gene encodes CDR1 MNHNS and CDR2 SASEGT. The CDR3 covers 15 residues. Trimming removed 8 bases from V and 7 bases from J, with 18 bases in between.

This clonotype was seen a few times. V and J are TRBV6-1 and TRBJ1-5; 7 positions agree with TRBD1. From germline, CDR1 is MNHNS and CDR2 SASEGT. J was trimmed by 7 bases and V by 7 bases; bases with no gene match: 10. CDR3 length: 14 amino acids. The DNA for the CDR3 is TGTGCCAGCACGCGGGCGCAGGGGGAACAGCCCCAGCATTTT. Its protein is CASTRAQGEQPQHF.

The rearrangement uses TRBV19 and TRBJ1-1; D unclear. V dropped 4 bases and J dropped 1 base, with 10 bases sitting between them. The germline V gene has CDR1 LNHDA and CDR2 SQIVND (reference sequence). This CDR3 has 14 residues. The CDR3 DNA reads TGTGCCAGTAGTAAGCCCCTGGGGAACACTGAAGCTTTCTTT. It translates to CASSKPLGNTEAFF.

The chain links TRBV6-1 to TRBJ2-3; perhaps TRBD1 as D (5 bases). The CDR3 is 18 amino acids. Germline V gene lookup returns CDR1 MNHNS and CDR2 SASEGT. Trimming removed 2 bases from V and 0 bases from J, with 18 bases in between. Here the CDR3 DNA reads TGTGCCAGCAGTGAAATATCCTGGGCAGGGTTCAGCACAGATACGCAGTATTTT. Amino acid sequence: CASSEISWAGFSTDTQYF.

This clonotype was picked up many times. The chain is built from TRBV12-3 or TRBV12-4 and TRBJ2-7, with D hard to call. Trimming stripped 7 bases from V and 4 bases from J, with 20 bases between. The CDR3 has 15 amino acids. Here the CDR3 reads CASTTGPELGYEQYF. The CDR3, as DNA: TGTGCCAGCACCACCGGCCCCGAACTTGGGTACGAGCAGTACTTC.

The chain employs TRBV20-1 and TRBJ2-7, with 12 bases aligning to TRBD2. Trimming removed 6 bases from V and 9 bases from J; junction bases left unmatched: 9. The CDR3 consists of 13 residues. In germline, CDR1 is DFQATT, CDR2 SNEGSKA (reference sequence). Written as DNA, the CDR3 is TGCAGTGCCGGACTAGCGGGATCCTTAGGGCAGTACTTC. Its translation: CSAGLAGSLGQYF.

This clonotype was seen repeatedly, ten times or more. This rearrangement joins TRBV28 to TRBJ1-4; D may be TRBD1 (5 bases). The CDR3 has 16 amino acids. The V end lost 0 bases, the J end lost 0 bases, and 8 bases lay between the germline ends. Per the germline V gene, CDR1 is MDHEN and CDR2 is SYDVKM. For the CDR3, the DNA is TGTGCCAGCAGTTTATGGGGGGGGGCAACTAATGAAAAACTGTTTTTT. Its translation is CASSLWGGATNEKLFF.

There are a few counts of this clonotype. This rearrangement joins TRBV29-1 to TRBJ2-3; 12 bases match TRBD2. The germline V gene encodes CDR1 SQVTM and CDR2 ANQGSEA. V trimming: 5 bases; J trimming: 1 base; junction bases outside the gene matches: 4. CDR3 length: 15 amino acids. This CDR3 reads CSVQRLAGGTDTQYF. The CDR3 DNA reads TGCAGCGTTCAGAGACTAGCGGGAGGCACAGATACGCAGTATTTT.